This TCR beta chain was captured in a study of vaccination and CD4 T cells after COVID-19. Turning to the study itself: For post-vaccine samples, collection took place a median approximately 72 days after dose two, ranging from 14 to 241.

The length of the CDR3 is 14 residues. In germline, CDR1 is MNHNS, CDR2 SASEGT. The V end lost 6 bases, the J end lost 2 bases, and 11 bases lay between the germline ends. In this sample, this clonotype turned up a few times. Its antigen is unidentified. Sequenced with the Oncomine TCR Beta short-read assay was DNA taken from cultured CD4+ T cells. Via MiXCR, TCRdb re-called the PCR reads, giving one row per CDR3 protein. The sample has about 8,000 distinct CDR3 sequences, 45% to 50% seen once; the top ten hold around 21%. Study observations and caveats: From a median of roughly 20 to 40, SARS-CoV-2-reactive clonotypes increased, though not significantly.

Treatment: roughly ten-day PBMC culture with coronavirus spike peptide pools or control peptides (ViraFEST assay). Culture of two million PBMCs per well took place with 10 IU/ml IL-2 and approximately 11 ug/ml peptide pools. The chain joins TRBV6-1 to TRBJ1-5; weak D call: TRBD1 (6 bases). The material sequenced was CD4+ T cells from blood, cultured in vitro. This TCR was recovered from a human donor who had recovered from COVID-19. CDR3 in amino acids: CASRQGGGNQPQHF. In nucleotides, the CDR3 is TGTGCCAGCAGACAGGGTGGAGGCAATCAGCCCCAGCATTTT.